One T cell receptor beta chain is described in this entry. The CDR3 totals 15 residues. V trimming: 3 bases; J trimming: 2 bases; junction bases outside the gene matches: 7. Germline CDR1 SGHNT, CDR2 YYREEE (reference sequence). This sample is drawn from a study of blood T cell repertoires in COVID-19. Study as a whole: T cells, B-cell-depleted T cells, or PBMCs supplied cDNA or gDNA.

Individuals aged roughly 18 to 95 years were recruited from roughly 23 US areas. Recovered participants had two consecutive negative NP/OP PCR tests, healthcare professional clearance, or symptom resolution. Authors' processing steps: Reference gene primer amplification in the assay estimated nucleated cell counts. Repertoires were generated with immunoSEQ multiplex PCR, while TCRdb's copy carries only in-frame clones and drops some. V and J calls plus clone size are reproduced from that table; the DNA served to infer D and trimming. The sample consists of about 320,000 clones, 90% of them appearing once.

The receptor comes from a man in his sixties who had recovered from COVID-19. Specimen: PBMCs or T cells enriched from blood (not recorded which). V gene TRBV5-4 combines with J gene TRBJ2-5; 7 bases match TRBD1. The CDR3 DNA reads as TGTGCCAGCAGCTCCCCGGGACAGACTCAAGAGACCCAGTACTTC. This sequence encodes CASSSPGQTQETQYF. Full variable domain (rest looked up from reference TRBV5-4 and TRBJ2-5): ETGVTQSPTHLIKTRGQQVTLRCSSQSGHNTVSWYQQALGQGPQFIFQYYREEENGRGNFPPRFSGLQFPNYSSELNVNALELDDSALYLCASSSPGQTQETQYFGPGTRLLVL.